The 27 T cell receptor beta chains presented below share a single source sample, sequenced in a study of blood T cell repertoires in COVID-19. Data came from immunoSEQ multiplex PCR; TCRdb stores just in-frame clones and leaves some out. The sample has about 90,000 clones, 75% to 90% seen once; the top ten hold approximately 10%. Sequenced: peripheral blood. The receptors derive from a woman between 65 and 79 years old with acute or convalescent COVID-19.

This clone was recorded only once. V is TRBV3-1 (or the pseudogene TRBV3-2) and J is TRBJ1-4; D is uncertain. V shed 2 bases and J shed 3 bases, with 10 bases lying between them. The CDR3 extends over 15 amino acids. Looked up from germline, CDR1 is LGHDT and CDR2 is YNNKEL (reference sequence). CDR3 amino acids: CASSQSEVANEKLFF. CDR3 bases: TGTGCCAGCAGCCAAAGTGAGGTGGCTAATGAAAAACTGTTTTTT.

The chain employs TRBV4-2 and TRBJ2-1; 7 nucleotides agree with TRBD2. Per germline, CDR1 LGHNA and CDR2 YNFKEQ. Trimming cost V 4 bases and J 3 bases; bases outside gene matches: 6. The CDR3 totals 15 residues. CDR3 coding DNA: TGTGCCAGCAGCCCCCTCGGCGGGAGCTACAATGAGCAGTTCTTC. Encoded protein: CASSPLGGSYNEQFF.

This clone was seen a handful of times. CDR3 sequence reads: CASSQDRGNGYTF. The CDR3 nucleotides read TGTGCCAGCAGCCAAGATCGGGGAAACGGCTACACCTTC. The rearrangement uses TRBV3-1 (or the pseudogene TRBV3-2) and TRBJ1-2; D gene ambiguous. CDR1 and CDR2 from the germline V gene are LGHDT and YNNKEL (reference sequence). This CDR3 is 13 amino acids long. V was cut by 0 bases and J by 8 bases, with 10 bases left in between.

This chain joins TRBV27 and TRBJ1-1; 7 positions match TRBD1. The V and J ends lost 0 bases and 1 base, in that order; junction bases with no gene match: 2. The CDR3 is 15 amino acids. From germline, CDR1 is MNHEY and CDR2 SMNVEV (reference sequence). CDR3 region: CASSLSWTGNTEAFF. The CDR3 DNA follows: TGTGCCAGCAGTTTATCTTGGACAGGGAACACTGAAGCTTTCTTT.

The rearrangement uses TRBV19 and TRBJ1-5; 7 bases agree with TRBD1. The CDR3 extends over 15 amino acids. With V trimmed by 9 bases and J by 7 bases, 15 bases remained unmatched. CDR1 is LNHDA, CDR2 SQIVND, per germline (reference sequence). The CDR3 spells CASSLEGARGQPQHF. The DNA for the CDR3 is TGTGCCAGCAGTCTTGAGGGGGCCAGGGGACAGCCCCAGCATTTT. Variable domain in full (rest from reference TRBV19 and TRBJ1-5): DGGITQSPKYLFRKEGQNVTLSCEQNLNHDAMYWYRQDPGQGLRLIYYSQIVNDFQKGDIAEGYSVSREKKESFPLTVTSAQKNPTAFYLCASSLEGARGQPQHFGDGTRLSIL.

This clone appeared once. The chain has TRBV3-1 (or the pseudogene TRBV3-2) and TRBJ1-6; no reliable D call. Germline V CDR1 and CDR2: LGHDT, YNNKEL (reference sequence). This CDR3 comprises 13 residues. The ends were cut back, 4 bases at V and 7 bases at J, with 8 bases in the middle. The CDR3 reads CASSPFENSPLHF. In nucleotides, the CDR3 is TGTGCCAGCAGCCCCTTTGAGAATTCACCCCTCCACTTT.

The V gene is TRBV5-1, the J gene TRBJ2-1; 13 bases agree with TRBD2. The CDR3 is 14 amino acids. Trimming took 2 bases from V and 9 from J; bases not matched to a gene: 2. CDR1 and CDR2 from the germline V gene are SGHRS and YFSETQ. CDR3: CASSFGLAGVEQFF. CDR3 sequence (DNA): TGCGCCAGCAGCTTCGGACTAGCGGGAGTTGAGCAGTTCTTC.

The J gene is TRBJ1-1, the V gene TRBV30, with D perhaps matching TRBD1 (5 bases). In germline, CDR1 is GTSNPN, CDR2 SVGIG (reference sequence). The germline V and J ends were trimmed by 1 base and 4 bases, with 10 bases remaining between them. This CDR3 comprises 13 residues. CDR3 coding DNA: TGTGCCTGGAGTGCGTCGGGGGGCACTGAAGCTTTCTTT. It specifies CAWSASGGTEAFF.

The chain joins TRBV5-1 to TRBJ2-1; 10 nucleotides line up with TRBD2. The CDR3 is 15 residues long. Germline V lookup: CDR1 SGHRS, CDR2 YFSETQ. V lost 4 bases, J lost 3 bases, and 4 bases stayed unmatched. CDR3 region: CASSAGLADYNEQFF. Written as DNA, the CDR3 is TGCGCCAGCAGCGCCGGACTAGCGGACTACAATGAGCAGTTCTTC.

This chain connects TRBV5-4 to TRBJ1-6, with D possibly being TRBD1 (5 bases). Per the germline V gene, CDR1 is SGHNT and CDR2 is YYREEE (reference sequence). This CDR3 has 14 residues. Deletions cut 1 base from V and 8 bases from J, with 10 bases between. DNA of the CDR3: TGTGCCAGCAGCTTGTCAGGGCAGGATTCACCCCTCCACTTT. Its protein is CASSLSGQDSPLHF.

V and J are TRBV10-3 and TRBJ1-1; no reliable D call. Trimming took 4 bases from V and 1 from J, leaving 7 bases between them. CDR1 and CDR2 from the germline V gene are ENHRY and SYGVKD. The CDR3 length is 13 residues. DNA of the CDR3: TGTGCCATCAGTGCGGGTCAGAACACTGAAGCTTTCTTT. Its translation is CAISAGQNTEAFF.

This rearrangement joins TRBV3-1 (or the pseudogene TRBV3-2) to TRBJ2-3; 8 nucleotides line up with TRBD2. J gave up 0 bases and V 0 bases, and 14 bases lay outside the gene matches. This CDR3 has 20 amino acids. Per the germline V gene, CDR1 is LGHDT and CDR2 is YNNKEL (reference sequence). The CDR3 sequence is CASSQDGATGGTSSTDTQYF. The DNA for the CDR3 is TGTGCCAGCAGCCAAGATGGGGCTACGGGGGGGACCTCTAGCACAGATACGCAGTATTTT.

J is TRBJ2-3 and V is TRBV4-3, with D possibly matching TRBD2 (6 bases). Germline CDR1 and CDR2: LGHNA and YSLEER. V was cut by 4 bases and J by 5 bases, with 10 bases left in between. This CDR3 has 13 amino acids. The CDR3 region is CASSLGLRDTQYF. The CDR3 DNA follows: TGCGCCAGCAGCCTGGGACTCCGAGATACGCAGTATTTT.

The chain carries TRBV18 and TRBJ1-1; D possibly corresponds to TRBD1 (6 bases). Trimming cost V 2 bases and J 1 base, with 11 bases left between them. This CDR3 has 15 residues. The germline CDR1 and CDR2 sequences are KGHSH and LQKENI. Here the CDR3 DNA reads TGTGCCAGCTCACCAGTCACAGGGCCGAACACTGAAGCTTTCTTT. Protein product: CASSPVTGPNTEAFF.

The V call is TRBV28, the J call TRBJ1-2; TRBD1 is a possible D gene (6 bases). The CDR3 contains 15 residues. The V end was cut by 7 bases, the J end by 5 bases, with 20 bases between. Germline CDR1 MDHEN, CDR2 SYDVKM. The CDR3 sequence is CASTFMGGGGYGYTF. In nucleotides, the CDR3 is TGTGCCAGCACCTTCATGGGGGGCGGGGGTTATGGCTACACCTTC.

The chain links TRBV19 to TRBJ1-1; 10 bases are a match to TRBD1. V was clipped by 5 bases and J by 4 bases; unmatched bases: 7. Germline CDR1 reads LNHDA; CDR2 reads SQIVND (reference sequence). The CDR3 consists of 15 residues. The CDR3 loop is CASSFSTGGSTEAFF. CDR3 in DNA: TGTGCCAGTAGTTTTTCGACAGGGGGCTCCACTGAAGCTTTCTTT.

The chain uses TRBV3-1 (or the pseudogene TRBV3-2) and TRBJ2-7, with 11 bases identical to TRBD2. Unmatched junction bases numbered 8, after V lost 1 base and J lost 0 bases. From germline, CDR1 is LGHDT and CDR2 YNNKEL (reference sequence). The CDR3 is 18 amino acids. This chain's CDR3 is CASSQGTSGLGNSYEQYF. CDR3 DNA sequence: TGTGCCAGCAGCCAAGGGACTAGCGGGCTGGGCAACTCCTACGAGCAGTACTTC.

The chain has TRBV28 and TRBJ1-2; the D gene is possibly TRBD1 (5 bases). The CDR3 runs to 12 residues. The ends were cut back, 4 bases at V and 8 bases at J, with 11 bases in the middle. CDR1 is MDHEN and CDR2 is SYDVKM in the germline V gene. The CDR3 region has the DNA TGTGCCAGCAGTTCCAGGGTTTTGGGCTACACCTTC. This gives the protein CASSSRVLGYTF.

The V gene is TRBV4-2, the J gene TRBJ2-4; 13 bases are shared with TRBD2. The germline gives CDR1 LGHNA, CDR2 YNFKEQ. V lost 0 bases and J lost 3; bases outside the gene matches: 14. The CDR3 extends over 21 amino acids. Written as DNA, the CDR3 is TGTGCCAGCAGCCAAGACTCTCGACTAGCGGGGGGTGTTAGTGACAAAAACATTCAGTACTTC. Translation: CASSQDSRLAGGVSDKNIQYF.

The CDR3 sequence: CASSLYPTGTSGKNEQFF. CDR3 DNA: TGTGCCAGCAGCTTATACCCTACCGGGACTAGCGGGAAAAATGAGCAGTTCTTC. The genes are TRBV7-3 and TRBJ2-1; 13 bases map to TRBD2. The CDR3 is 18 amino acids. Germline CDR1 is SGHTA and CDR2 is FQGTGA. With 2 bases clipped from V and 7 bases from J, the junction kept 11 bases outside the gene matches.

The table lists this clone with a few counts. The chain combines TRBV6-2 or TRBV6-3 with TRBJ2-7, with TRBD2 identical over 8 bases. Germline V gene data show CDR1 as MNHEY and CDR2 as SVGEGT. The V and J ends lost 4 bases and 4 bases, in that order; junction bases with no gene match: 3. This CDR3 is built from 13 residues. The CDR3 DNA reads TGTGCCAGCAGTTGGACTAGCTGGTACGAGCAGTACTTC. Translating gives CASSWTSWYEQYF.

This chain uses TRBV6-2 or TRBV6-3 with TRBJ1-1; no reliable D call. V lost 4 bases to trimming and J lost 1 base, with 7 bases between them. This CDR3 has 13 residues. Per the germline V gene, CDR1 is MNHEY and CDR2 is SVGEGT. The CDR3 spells CASSFTRNTEAFF. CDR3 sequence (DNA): TGTGCCAGCAGTTTCACACGGAACACTGAAGCTTTCTTT.

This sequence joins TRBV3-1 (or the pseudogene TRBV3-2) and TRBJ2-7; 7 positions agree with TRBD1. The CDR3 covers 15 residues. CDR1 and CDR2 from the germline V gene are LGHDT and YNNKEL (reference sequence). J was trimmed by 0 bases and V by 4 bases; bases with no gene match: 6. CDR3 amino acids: CASSRQGTGSYEQYF. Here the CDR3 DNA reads TGTGCCAGCAGCCGACAGGGAACAGGCTCCTACGAGCAGTACTTC.

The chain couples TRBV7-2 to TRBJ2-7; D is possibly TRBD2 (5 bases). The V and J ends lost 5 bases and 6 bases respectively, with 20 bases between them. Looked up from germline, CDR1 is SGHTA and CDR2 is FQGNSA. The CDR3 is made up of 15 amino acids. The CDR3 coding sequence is TGTGCCAGCAGCCCCCGACTAACTGCTACTTCCGAGCAGTACTTC. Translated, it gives CASSPRLTATSEQYF.

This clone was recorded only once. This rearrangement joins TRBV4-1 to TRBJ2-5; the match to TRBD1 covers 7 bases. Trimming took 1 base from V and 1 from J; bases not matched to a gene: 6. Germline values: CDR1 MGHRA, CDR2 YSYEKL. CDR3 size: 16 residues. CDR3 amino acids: CASSQGSTGSQETQYF. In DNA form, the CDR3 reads TGCGCCAGCAGCCAAGGGTCGACAGGGAGCCAAGAGACCCAGTACTTC.

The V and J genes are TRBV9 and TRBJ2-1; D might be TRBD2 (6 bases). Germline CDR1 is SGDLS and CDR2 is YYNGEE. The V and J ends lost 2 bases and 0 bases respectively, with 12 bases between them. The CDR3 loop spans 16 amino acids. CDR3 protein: CASSVAAGSSYNEQFF. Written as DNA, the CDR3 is TGTGCCAGCAGCGTGGCAGCGGGTAGCTCCTACAATGAGCAGTTCTTC. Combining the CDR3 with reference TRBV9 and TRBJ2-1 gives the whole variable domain DSGVTQTPKHLITATGQRVTLRCSPRSGDLSVYWYQQSLDQGLQFLIQYYNGEERAKGNILERFSAQQFPDLHSELNLSSLELGDSALYFCASSVAAGSSYNEQFFGPGTRLTVL.

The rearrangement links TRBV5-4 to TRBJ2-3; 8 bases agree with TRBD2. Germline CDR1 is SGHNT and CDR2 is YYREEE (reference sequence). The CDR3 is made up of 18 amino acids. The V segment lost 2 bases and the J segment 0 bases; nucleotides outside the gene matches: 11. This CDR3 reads CASSFPLWRGGSTDTQYF. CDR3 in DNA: TGTGCCAGCAGCTTCCCGCTCTGGCGCGGGGGGAGCACAGATACGCAGTATTTT.